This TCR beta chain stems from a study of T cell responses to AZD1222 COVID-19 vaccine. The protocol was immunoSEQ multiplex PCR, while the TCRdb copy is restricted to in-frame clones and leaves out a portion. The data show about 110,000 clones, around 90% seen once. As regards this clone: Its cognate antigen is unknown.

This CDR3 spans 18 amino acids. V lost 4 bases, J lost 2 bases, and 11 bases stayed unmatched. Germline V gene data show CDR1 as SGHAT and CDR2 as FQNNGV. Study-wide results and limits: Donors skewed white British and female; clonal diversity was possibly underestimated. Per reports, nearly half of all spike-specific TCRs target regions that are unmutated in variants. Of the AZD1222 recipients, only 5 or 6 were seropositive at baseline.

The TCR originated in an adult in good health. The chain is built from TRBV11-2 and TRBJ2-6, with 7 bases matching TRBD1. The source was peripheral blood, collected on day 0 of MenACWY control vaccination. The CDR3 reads CASSSWRQGEAGANVLTF. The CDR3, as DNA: TGTGCCAGCAGCTCTTGGAGACAGGGAGAAGCTGGGGCCAACGTCCTGACTTTC.